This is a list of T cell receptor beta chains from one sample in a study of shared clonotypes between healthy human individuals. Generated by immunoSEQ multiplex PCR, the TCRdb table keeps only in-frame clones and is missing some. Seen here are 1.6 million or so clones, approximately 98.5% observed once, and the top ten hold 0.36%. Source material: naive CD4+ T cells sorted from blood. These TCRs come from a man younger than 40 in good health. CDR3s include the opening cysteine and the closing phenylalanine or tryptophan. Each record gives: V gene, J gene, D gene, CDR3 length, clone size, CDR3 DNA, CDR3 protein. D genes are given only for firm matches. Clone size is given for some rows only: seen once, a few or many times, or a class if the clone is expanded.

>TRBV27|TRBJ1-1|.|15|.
TGTGCCAGCAGTCCCATCAATGCGGGGGACACTGAAGCTTTCTTT
CASSPINAGDTEAFF
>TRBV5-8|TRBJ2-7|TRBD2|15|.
TGTGCCAGCAGCTTGGCTAGCGGGAGTTTCTACGAGCAGTACTTC
CASSLASGSFYEQYF
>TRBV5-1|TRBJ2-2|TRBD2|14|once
TGCGCCAGCAGCTTTACTAGCGGCACCGGGGAGCTGTTTTTT
CASSFTSGTGELFF
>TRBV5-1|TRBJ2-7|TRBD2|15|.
TGCGCCAGCAGCACAGGACTAGCGGGAGTCGACGAGCAGTACTTC
CASSTGLAGVDEQYF
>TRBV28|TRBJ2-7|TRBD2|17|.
TGTGCCAGCCTTACTATCCTAGCGGGAGGCCCCCTGGGCGAGCAGTACTTC
CASLTILAGGPLGEQYF
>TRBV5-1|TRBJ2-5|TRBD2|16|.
TGCGCCAGCAGCTTGGGAGTAGCGGGAGTAGGAGAGACCCAGTACTTC
CASSLGVAGVGETQYF
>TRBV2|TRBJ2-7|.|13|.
TGTGCCAGCAGTGACGGCGTTACCTACGAGCAGTACTTC
CASSDGVTYEQYF
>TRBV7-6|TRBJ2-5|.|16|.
TGTGCCAGCAGCTTAGTGCCAAAGCCTGGTCAAGAGACCCAGTACTTC
CASSLVPKPGQETQYF
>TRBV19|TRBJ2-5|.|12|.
TGTGCCAGTAGTTCCCGAGGGGAGACCCAGTACTTC
CASSSRGETQYF
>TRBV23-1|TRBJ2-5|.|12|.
TGCGCCAGCCCGCTGGTGGGGGAGACCCAGTACTTC
CASPLVGETQYF
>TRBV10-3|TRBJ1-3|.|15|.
TGTGCCATCAGTGACCTACAAGGAACTGGAAACACCATATATTTT
CAISDLQGTGNTIYF
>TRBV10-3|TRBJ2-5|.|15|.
TGTGCCATCAGTGAGACTGGGGTACCTCAAGAGACCCAGTACTTC
CAISETGVPQETQYF
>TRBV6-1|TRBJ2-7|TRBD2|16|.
TGTGCCAGCAGTGAAACGCGCGGGAGGTTCTCCTACGAGCAGTACTTC
CASSETRGRFSYEQYF
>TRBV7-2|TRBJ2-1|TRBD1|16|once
TGTGCCAGCAGCTTAGCGCACAGGGGCTCCTACAATGAGCAGTTCTTC
CASSLAHRGSYNEQFF
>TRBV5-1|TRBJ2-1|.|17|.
TGCGCCAGCAGCTCGCCCGGAGGGCTCAGCTCCTACAATGAGCAGTTCTTC
CASSSPGGLSSYNEQFF
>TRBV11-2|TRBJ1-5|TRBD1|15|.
TGTGCCAGCAGCTTAACAGGGGGCTTCCTTGGGCCCCAGCATTTT
CASSLTGGFLGPQHF